The rows below give T cell receptor beta chains drawn from one sample of a study of cytomegalovirus exposure and HLA in healthy donors. This table comes from immunoSEQ multiplex PCR, and its TCRdb copy is limited to in-frame clones, with some not included. This table holds 140,000 or so clones, 84% found once. The sample was PBMCs. All receptors come from a boy between 2 and 10 years old in good health and CMV-seronegative. Each CDR3 is given with its conserved first and last residue. The order of the fields is D gene, V gene, J gene, clone size, CDR3 protein, CDR3 DNA. The D gene is left open where the match is weak. Only some rows state a clone size, as once, few, many or a class for expanded clones.

TRBD2	TRBV4-2	TRBJ2-7	once	CASSQGTSGNYEQYF	TGTGCCAGCAGCCAAGGGACTAGCGGTAACTACGAGCAGTACTTC
TRBD2	TRBV19	TRBJ2-6	NA	CASKGGRASGANVLTF	TGTGCCAGTAAGGGCGGGAGGGCGTCGGGGGCCAACGTCCTGACTTTC
TRBD1	TRBV7-6	TRBJ2-7	NA	CASSLEGAGGSHEQYF	TGTGCCAGCAGCCTAGAGGGAGCAGGGGGCTCTCACGAGCAGTACTTC
NA	TRBV6-5	TRBJ1-2	NA	CASKTRDTNYGYTF	TGTGCCAGCAAAACCAGGGACACCAACTATGGCTACACCTTC
NA	TRBV4-1	TRBJ2-5	NA	CASSQDYNRAQGTQYF	TGCGCCAGCAGCCAAGATTATAACAGGGCCCAAGGGACCCAGTACTTC
NA	TRBV30	TRBJ1-1	NA	CAWSVSTEAFF	TGTGCCTGGAGTGTATCGACTGAAGCTTTCTTT
NA	TRBV5-6	TRBJ1-4	few	CASSLAGGTNEKLFF	TGTGCCAGCAGCTTGGCGGGGGGCACTAATGAAAAACTGTTTTTT
NA	TRBV6-1	TRBJ1-2	NA	CASSEGSNYGYTF	TGTGCCAGCAGTGAAGGGAGTAACTATGGCTACACCTTC
TRBD2	TRBV9	TRBJ2-7	NA	CASSVATASGRADEQYF	TGTGCCAGCAGCGTAGCCACGGCTAGCGGGAGGGCCGACGAGCAGTACTTC
TRBD1	TRBV28	TRBJ1-5	NA	CASRQQGSNQPQHF	TGTGCCAGCAGGCAACAGGGGAGCAATCAGCCCCAGCATTTT
TRBD2	TRBV27	TRBJ2-7	NA	CASSLGLADYEQYF	TGTGCCAGCAGTTTAGGACTAGCAGACTACGAGCAGTACTTC
TRBD2	TRBV5-1	TRBJ2-7	NA	CASARGAGGPGIWQYF	TGCGCCAGCGCCCGAGGGGCGGGAGGCCCGGGGATTTGGCAGTACTTC
TRBD2	TRBV2	TRBJ2-3	NA	CASSEGLAEVSSTDTQYF	TGTGCCAGCAGCGAGGGGCTAGCGGAAGTCTCAAGCACAGATACGCAGTATTTT
NA	TRBV5-1	TRBJ1-1	NA	CASSLTRDTEAFF	TGCGCCAGCAGCTTGACCAGGGACACTGAAGCTTTCTTT
NA	TRBV7-9	TRBJ1-1	few	CASSEMDSEAFF	TGTGCCAGCAGCGAGATGGACAGTGAAGCTTTCTTT
NA	TRBV9	TRBJ2-6	NA	CASSALVVPGGPSGANVLTF	TGTGCCAGCAGCGCCCTAGTCGTCCCAGGGGGGCCCTCTGGGGCCAACGTCCTGACTTTC
TRBD2	TRBV6-4	TRBJ2-3	NA	CASSEGAGGPDTQYF	TGTGCCAGCAGTGAAGGAGCGGGGGGCCCAGATACGCAGTATTTT
NA	TRBV18	TRBJ2-5	NA	CASSPGWQGRETQYF	TGTGCCAGCTCACCAGGTTGGCAGGGCCGAGAGACCCAGTACTTC
TRBD1	TRBV9	TRBJ2-6	NA	CASSVDRGQGTKSGANVLTF	TGTGCCAGCAGCGTAGATAGGGGACAGGGTACAAAATCTGGGGCCAACGTCCTGACTTTC
TRBD1	TRBV5-1	TRBJ1-5	NA	CASRRTGAQSQPQHF	TGCGCCAGCCGAAGGACAGGGGCGCAGAGTCAGCCCCAGCATTTT
NA	TRBV9	TRBJ2-7	NA	CASSPLDRSSYEQYF	TGTGCCAGCAGCCCTCTAGACAGGAGCTCCTACGAGCAGTACTTC